This T cell receptor (beta chain) was obtained from a study of T cells after yellow fever vaccination. TCRdb itself ran the 5' RACE reads through MiXCR, one entry per CDR3 protein. The table has under 150,000 distinct CDR3 sequences, nearly 15% seen once. The germline V and J ends were trimmed by 1 base and 2 bases, with 9 bases remaining between them. Germline CDR1 is SGHAT and CDR2 is FQNNGV. CDR3 length: 15 amino acids. This clonotype showed up many times. The V and J genes are TRBV11-2 and TRBJ2-1; a possible D gene is TRBD2 (7 bases). This clonotype was obtained from a man aged 18 to 29 who received the YFV17D yellow fever vaccine. This material consisted of CD8+ T cells sorted from PBMCs, taken 5 days after the yellow fever booster vaccination. For the CDR3, the DNA is TGTGCCAGCAGCTTAGGGGGGGGGCCCTACAATGAGCAGTTCTTC. This gives the protein CASSLGGGPYNEQFF.